This T cell receptor beta chain was recovered during a study of CD8+CD57+ T cells in acquired aplastic anemia. Looking at the study overall: Across the sorted CD4+ and CD8+ cells, DNA amounts averaged roughly 3.5 ug.

In patients chosen for sequencing, flow cytometry had shown CD8+CD57+ cell expansion. Every one of the patients had aplastic anemia (severe, acquired). Each patient gave a blood sample that was collected before any therapy had been received. About this clonotype itself: Its antigen is unknown.

The template used for profiling TCR beta VDJ and CDR3 was genomic DNA. TCRdb fed the reads into MiXCR, producing one record per CDR3 protein. The sample has 89,000 or so distinct CDR3 sequences, approximately 73% seen once. Study observations and caveats: Patients and controls shared under 30 CD8+ CDR3 sequences, highly expressed in patients.

V was shortened by 1 base and J by 3 bases, with 9 bases between the two germline ends. The CDR3 runs 14 residues. The germline gives CDR1 SGHTA, CDR2 FQGNSA. The chain has TRBV7-2 and TRBJ2-5; unclear D gene. The sequence was obtained from a human donor with aplastic anemia. Sequenced sample: sorted CD4+, CD8+, or CD8+CD57+ T cells (not recorded which) from PBMCs. CDR3: CASSLGQAKETQYF. The CDR3 DNA reads as TGTGCCAGCAGCTTAGGTCAGGCCAAAGAGACCCAGTACTTC.